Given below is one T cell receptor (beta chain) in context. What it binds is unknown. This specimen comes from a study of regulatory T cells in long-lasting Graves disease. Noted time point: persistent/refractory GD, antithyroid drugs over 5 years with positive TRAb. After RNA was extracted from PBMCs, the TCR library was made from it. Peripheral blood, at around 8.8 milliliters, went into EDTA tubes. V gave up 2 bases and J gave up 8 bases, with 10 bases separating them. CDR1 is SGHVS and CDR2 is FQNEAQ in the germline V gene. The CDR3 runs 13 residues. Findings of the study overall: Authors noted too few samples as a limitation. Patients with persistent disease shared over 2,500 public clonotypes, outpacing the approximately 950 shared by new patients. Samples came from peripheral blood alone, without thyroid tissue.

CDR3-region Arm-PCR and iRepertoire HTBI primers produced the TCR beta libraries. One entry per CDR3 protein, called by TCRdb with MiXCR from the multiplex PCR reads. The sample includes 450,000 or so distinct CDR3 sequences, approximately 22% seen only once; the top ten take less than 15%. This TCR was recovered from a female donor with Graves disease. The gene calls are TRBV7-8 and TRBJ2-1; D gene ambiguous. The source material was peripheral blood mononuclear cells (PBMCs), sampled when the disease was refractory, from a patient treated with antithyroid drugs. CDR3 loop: CASSLSPSHEQFF. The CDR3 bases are TGTGCCAGCAGCTTAAGTCCCAGCCATGAGCAGTTCTTC.